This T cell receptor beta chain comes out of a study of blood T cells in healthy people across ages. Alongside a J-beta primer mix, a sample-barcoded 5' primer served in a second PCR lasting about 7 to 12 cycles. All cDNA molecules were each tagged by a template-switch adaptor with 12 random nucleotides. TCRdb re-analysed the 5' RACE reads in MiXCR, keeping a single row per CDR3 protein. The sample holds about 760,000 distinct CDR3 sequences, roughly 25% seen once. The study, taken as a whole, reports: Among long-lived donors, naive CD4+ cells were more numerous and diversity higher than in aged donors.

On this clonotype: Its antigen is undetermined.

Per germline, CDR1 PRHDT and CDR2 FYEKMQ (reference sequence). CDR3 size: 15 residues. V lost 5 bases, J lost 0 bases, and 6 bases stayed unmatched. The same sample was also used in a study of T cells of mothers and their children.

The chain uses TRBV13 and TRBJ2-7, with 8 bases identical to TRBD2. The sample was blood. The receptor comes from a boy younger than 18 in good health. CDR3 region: CASSSAGGDSYEQYF. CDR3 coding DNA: TGTGCCAGCAGCAGCGCGGGGGGCGACTCCTACGAGCAGTACTTC.